The 26 T cell receptor beta chains below were found in one sample sequenced in a study of long-term antiretroviral therapy in people with HIV. The run of the v3.0 immunoSEQ assay was at survey level. Sequencing was performed with immunoSEQ multiplex PCR; in TCRdb, only in-frame clones are kept and a portion is missing. The sample comprises around 16,000 clones, over 70% of which are singletons, and about 14% rests with the top ten. The sample consisted of unsorted PBMCs, taken 1.2 years before starting antiretroviral therapy. These TCRs come from a man aged 25-40 years with HIV.

The chain employs TRBV7-9 and TRBJ1-1; D unresolved. V was pared by 0 bases and J by 0 bases, with 5 bases between. Germline CDR1 and CDR2: SEHNR and FQNEAQ (reference sequence). The CDR3 has 14 amino acids. The CDR3 coding sequence is TGTGCCAGCAGCTTAGCTATGGTGAACACTGAAGCTTTCTTT. It yields the protein CASSLAMVNTEAFF. Full variable domain (remainder filled in from reference TRBV7-9 and TRBJ1-1): DTGVSQNPRHKITKRGQNVTFRCDPISEHNRLYWYRQTLGQGPEFLTYFQNEAQLEKSRLLSDRFSAERPKGSFSTLEIQRTEQGDSAMYLCASSLAMVNTEAFFGQGTRLTVV.

The rearrangement uses TRBV18 and TRBJ2-7, with TRBD2 as a possible D gene (6 bases). V lost 2 bases, J lost 3 bases, and 14 bases lay in between. The CDR3 is 15 amino acids. The germline CDR1 and CDR2 sequences are KGHSH and LQKENI. CDR3: CASSPETGGFYEQYF. The DNA for the CDR3 is TGTGCCAGCTCACCAGAAACAGGAGGGTTCTACGAGCAGTACTTC.

J is TRBJ2-1 and V is TRBV4-3; 7 bases line up with TRBD2. V lost 0 bases to trimming and J lost 3 bases; unmatched junction nucleotides: 5. The germline gives CDR1 LGHNA, CDR2 YSLEER. CDR3 length equals 16 residues. The chain's CDR3 is CASSQDGVAGYNEQFF. For the CDR3, the DNA is TGCGCCAGCAGCCAAGATGGGGTAGCGGGCTACAATGAGCAGTTCTTC.

This clone was picked up a small number of times. The CDR3 DNA reads as TGTGCCAGCAGCGTAGTGGCTAGCGGGGGGACGTTTCAACCCGGGGAGCTGTTTTTT. Amino acids: CASSVVASGGTFQPGELFF. This chain uses TRBV9 with TRBJ2-2; 11 bases align to TRBD2. Germline V gene data show CDR1 as SGDLS and CDR2 as YYNGEE. Unmatched junction bases numbered 13, after V lost 0 bases and J lost 6 bases. The CDR3 is 19 amino acids.

The gene calls are TRBV6-6 and TRBJ1-2, with D possibly matching TRBD1 (6 bases). The CDR3 length is 14 residues. The germline V gene encodes CDR1 MNHNY and CDR2 SVGAGI (reference sequence). V gave up 2 bases and J gave up 8 bases, with 15 bases separating them. The CDR3 nucleotides read TGTGCCAGCAGTTACGGGTCGGGGGCGGAGGGCTACACCTTC. Protein product: CASSYGSGAEGYTF.

The chain is built from TRBV19 and TRBJ2-7, with unresolved D. The CDR3 is 14 residues long. Trimming removed 5 bases from V and 5 bases from J, with 16 bases in between. Germline CDR1 is LNHDA and CDR2 is SQIVND (reference sequence). The CDR3 DNA sequence: TGTGCCAGTAGTCCCTTTTTGGGATCCGACGAGCAGTACTTC. Its protein product is CASSPFLGSDEQYF. Combining the CDR3 with reference TRBV19 and TRBJ2-7 gives the whole variable domain DGGITQSPKYLFRKEGQNVTLSCEQNLNHDAMYWYRQDPGQGLRLIYYSQIVNDFQKGDIAEGYSVSREKKESFPLTVTSAQKNPTAFYLCASSPFLGSDEQYFGPGTRLTVT.

The rearrangement joins TRBV28 to TRBJ1-2, with a tentative D call TRBD1 (5 bases). This CDR3 region has 16 residues. Germline CDR1 reads MDHEN; CDR2 reads SYDVKM. Trimming took off 2 bases at V and 1 base at J, with 14 bases between the two ends. The DNA for the CDR3 is TGTGCCAGCAGTTTAGGGGGAGAGGGGCTTAACTATGGCTACACCTTC. It is translated as CASSLGGEGLNYGYTF.

The rearrangement links TRBV6-6 to TRBJ1-5, with TRBD1 identical over 7 bases. The CDR3 runs 16 residues. Germline CDR1 and CDR2: MNHNY and SVGAGI (reference sequence). V shed 8 bases, J shed 8 bases, and the junction held 18 bases outside the gene matches. CDR3 nucleotides: TGTGCCAGCGGTCCCGCTCCCCTGACAGGGCGAGAGCCCCAGCATTTT. This sequence encodes CASGPAPLTGREPQHF.

This clone was counted a single time. The gene calls are TRBV27 and TRBJ1-2, with D unresolved. This CDR3 contains 14 residues. V was clipped by 5 bases and J by 5 bases, with 15 bases between them. In germline, CDR1 is MNHEY, CDR2 SMNVEV (reference sequence). CDR3 region: CASSPDYLLYGYTF. Written as DNA, the CDR3 is TGTGCCAGCAGTCCAGACTATCTCCTTTATGGCTACACCTTC.

The chain carries TRBV5-1 and TRBJ2-5, with TRBD2 as a possible D gene (7 bases). The CDR3 runs to 17 residues. Between the trimmed V and J ends, which lost 4 bases and 4 bases, there was a span of 23 bases. Germline V CDR1 and CDR2: SGHRS, YFSETQ. This chain's CDR3 is CASSPANRGGGSETQYF. In nucleotides, the CDR3 is TGCGCCAGCAGCCCCGCCAATAGGGGCGGGGGCTCAGAGACCCAGTACTTC.

The V call is TRBV19, the J call TRBJ2-3; D could derive from TRBD1 or TRBD2 (5 bases each). Germline assignment: CDR1 LNHDA and CDR2 SQIVND (reference sequence). V gave up 7 bases and J gave up 3 bases, with 14 bases separating them. CDR3 length: 14 residues. CDR3: CASKRGVETDTQYF. CDR3 sequence (DNA): TGTGCCAGTAAAAGGGGAGTTGAGACAGATACGCAGTATTTT. Filled out from reference TRBV19 and TRBJ2-3, the complete variable domain reads DGGITQSPKYLFRKEGQNVTLSCEQNLNHDAMYWYRQDPGQGLRLIYYSQIVNDFQKGDIAEGYSVSREKKESFPLTVTSAQKNPTAFYLCASKRGVETDTQYFGPGTRLTVL.

The chain couples TRBV6-6 to TRBJ2-7; D unresolved. Per the germline V gene, CDR1 is MNHNY and CDR2 is SVGAGI (reference sequence). The CDR3 runs to 16 residues. With 1 base removed from V and 3 bases from J, the gap between germline ends came to 16 bases. CDR3 sequence: CASSYYSTTVVYEQYF. In nucleotides, the CDR3 is TGTGCCAGCAGTTACTACTCCACAACGGTTGTCTACGAGCAGTACTTC.

This chain joins TRBV5-1 and TRBJ2-5, with D maybe TRBD2 (5 bases). Germline assignment: CDR1 SGHRS and CDR2 YFSETQ. The CDR3 consists of 14 residues. Deletions cut 5 bases from V and 3 bases from J, with 14 bases between. The CDR3 protein is CASSFLASKETQYF. The CDR3 nucleotides are TGCGCCAGCAGTTTTTTAGCGAGCAAAGAGACCCAGTACTTC.

The J gene is TRBJ1-4, the V gene TRBV25-1, with D perhaps matching TRBD1 (6 bases). The CDR3 sequence is 18 residues long. Trimming left V 1 base short and J 0 bases short, with 15 bases between. Germline V gene data show CDR1 as MGHDK and CDR2 as SYGVNS. The CDR3: CASSESRGGASTNEKLFF. CDR3 DNA: TGTGCCAGCAGTGAATCAAGGGGGGGCGCGTCAACTAATGAAAAACTGTTTTTT. The full variable domain, in which reference TRBV25-1 and TRBJ1-4 provide the parts outside the CDR3, is EADIYQTPRYLVIGTGKKITLECSQTMGHDKMYWYQQDPGMELHLIHYSYGVNSTEKGDLSSESTVSRIRTEHFPLTLESARPSHTSQYLCASSESRGGASTNEKLFFGSGTQLSVL.

The rearrangement joins TRBV4-2 to TRBJ2-7; 7 nucleotides agree with TRBD2. V lost 2 bases, J lost 0 bases, and 4 bases stayed unmatched. Germline CDR1 and CDR2: LGHNA and YNFKEQ. The CDR3 covers 15 residues. The CDR3 is CASSQQRGSSYEQYF. The CDR3 nucleotides read TGTGCCAGCAGCCAACAGCGGGGAAGCTCCTACGAGCAGTACTTC.

The chain carries TRBV10-2 and TRBJ2-3, with 7 bases matching TRBD1. Germline CDR1 reads WSHSY; CDR2 reads SAAADI. Trimming removed 6 bases from V and 4 bases from J; junction bases left unmatched: 1. The CDR3 length is 12 residues. CDR3 amino acids: CASSTGADTQYF. Here the CDR3 DNA reads TGCGCCAGCAGCACAGGGGCAGATACGCAGTATTTT.

This clone was counted between two and nine times. The chain joins TRBV4-3 to TRBJ2-1; 10 bases agree with TRBD2. The CDR3 runs 19 residues. V shed 3 bases and J 3 bases; nucleotides not matched to a gene: 14. Per germline, CDR1 LGHNA and CDR2 YSLEER. The CDR3 protein is CASSQGGSSGRLDYNEQFF. The DNA of the CDR3 is TGCGCCAGCAGCCAGGGGGGCAGTAGCGGGAGGTTAGACTACAATGAGCAGTTCTTC.

The V and J genes are TRBV7-9 and TRBJ2-2; 7 bases match TRBD2. Germline V gene sequence: CDR1 SEHNR, CDR2 FQNEAQ (reference sequence). CDR3 length: 15 residues. Trimming took 7 bases from V and 3 from J; bases not matched to a gene: 8. The CDR3 here is CASTPGLLYTGELFF. In nucleotides, the CDR3 is TGTGCCAGCACCCCGGGACTACTCTACACCGGGGAGCTGTTTTTT.

The chain joins TRBV5-1 to TRBJ2-5; D is possibly TRBD1 (6 bases). V was pared by 0 bases and J by 5 bases, with 8 bases between. From germline, CDR1 is SGHRS and CDR2 YFSETQ. The CDR3 covers 13 residues. In DNA, the CDR3 is TGCGCCAGCAGCTTGGGGGGGCGGGAGACCCAGTACTTC. Residues: CASSLGGRETQYF.

This chain connects TRBV27 to TRBJ1-5, with 7 positions matching TRBD1. The CDR3 covers 14 residues. V lost 2 bases to trimming and J lost 9 bases; unmatched junction nucleotides: 7. The germline V gene encodes CDR1 MNHEY and CDR2 SMNVEV (reference sequence). CDR3 coding DNA: TGTGCCAGCAGTTTAGTGACAGGGAGCGGGCCCCAGCATTTT. This translates into CASSLVTGSGPQHF.

This clone was observed a handful of times. V and J are TRBV27 and TRBJ2-7; D unresolved. The CDR3 loop spans 14 amino acids. Trimming took off 2 bases at V and 3 bases at J, with 11 bases between the two ends. From germline, CDR1 is MNHEY and CDR2 SMNVEV (reference sequence). CDR3 loop: CASSLGAGGYEQYF. CDR3 DNA: TGTGCCAGCAGTTTAGGTGCAGGTGGCTACGAGCAGTACTTC.

This chain connects TRBV29-1 to TRBJ2-3; TRBD1 aligns across 7 bases. V lost 5 bases, J lost 3 bases, and 8 bases stayed unmatched. Germline V gene lookup returns CDR1 SQVTM and CDR2 ANQGSEA. CDR3 length equals 14 residues. CDR3 in amino acids: CSVSDRPLTDTQYF. CDR3 nucleotides: TGCAGCGTTTCGGACAGGCCCCTGACAGATACGCAGTATTTT.

The chain employs TRBV29-1 and TRBJ2-1, with D possibly TRBD1 on 6 matching bases. Germline V gene data show CDR1 as SQVTM and CDR2 as ANQGSEA. The CDR3 totals 14 residues. Trimming removed 4 bases from V and 2 bases from J, with 12 bases in between. The CDR3 region has the DNA TGCAGCGTTGCGGTGCCAGGGGCCTACAATGAGCAGTTCTTC. As protein: CSVAVPGAYNEQFF.

This CDR3 is CASSPSIIQETQYF. The CDR3 nucleotides read TGCGCCAGCAGCCCCTCAATCATCCAAGAGACCCAGTACTTC. The chain is built from TRBV5-1 and TRBJ2-5; no clear D. V lost 4 bases and J 1 base, leaving 11 bases between the germline ends. The CDR3 has 14 residues. The germline CDR1 and CDR2 sequences are SGHRS and YFSETQ.

CDR3 region: CASSQDRGRVYYEQYF. In DNA form, the CDR3 reads TGCGCCAGCAGCCAAGATAGGGGCAGGGTTTACTACGAGCAGTACTTC. This chain joins TRBV4-3 and TRBJ2-7; D possibly corresponds to TRBD1 (5 bases). Germline CDR1 and CDR2: LGHNA and YSLEER. Trimming cost V 0 bases and J 3 bases, with 15 bases left between them. CDR3 length equals 16 residues.

The rearrangement joins TRBV5-6 to TRBJ1-2, with TRBD1 identical over 7 bases. This CDR3 is 14 amino acids long. V shed 0 bases and J 7 bases; nucleotides not matched to a gene: 6. CDR1 and CDR2 (germline): SGHDT, YYEEEE. CDR3 protein: CASSLGTGASGYTF. CDR3 DNA: TGTGCCAGCAGCTTGGGGACAGGAGCTTCTGGCTACACCTTC.